The source of this T cell receptor beta chain is a study of T cells in women clearing cervical HPV infection. Overall study: Cases were women with histologically confirmed HPV16-related CIN3 or worse, including a couple of invasive cancers. Blood came at first lesion visit for cases, post-clearance for controls.

About this clone: As yet, its antigen is unknown. The CDR3 extends 3 residues past the end of the read, so its final part is completed from the germline J gene.

Findings and limits, study-wide: TRBV6-7 abundance was lower in cases than controls (roughly 0.11% versus 0.16%).

All participants had a single incident cervical HPV16 infection, and prevalent HPV16 infections were excluded. This CDR3 has 16 amino acids. The germline CDR1 and CDR2 sequences are WNHNN and SYGVQD (reference sequence). The repertoire was sequenced with immunoSEQ multiplex PCR; TCRdb's copy has only in-frame clones and lacks some. The sample includes about 15,000 clones. This clonotype originated in a woman between 18 and 70 years old with a cervical HPV16 infection that either progressed to CIN3+ or cleared (not recorded which). This chain joins TRBV10-1 and TRBJ2-3; TRBD2 aligns across 10 bases. Material for sequencing was blood buffy coat. The CDR3 is CASSESSGGAVETQYF. Partial CDR3 DNA: TGCGCCAGCAGTGAGTCAAGCGGGGGGGCAGTAGAGACG.